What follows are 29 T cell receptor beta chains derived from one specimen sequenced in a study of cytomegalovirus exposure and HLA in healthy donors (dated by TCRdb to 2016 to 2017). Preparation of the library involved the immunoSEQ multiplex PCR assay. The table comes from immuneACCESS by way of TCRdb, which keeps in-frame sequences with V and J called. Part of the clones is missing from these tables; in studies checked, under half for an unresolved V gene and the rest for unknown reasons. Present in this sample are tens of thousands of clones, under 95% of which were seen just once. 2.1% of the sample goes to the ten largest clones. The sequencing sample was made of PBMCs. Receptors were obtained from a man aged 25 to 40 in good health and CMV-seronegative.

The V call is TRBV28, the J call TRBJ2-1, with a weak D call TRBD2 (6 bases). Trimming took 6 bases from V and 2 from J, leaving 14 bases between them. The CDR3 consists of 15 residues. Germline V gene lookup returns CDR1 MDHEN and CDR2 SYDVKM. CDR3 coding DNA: TGTGCCAGCAGGAGAAGGCGGGGCCCCTACAATGAGCAGTTCTTC. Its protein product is CASRRRRGPYNEQFF.

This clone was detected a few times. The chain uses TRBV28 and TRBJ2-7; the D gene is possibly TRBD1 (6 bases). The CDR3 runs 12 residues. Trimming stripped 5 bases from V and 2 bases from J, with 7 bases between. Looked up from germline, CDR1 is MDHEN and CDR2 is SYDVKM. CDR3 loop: CASSRTAYEQYF. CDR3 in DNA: TGTGCCAGCAGTCGGACAGCCTACGAGCAGTACTTC. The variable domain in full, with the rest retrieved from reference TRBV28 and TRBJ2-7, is DVKVTQSSRYLVKRTGEKVFLECVQDMDHENMFWYRQDPGLGLRLIYFSYDVKMKEKGDIPEGYSVSREKKERFSLILESASTNQTSMYLCASSRTAYEQYFGPGTRLTVT.

CDR3 nucleotides: TGTGCCAGCAGCTCCCCACCGTCAGGACTAGCGGGAGGCGGGGAGCTGTTTTTT. Translated: CASSSPPSGLAGGGELFF. This chain uses TRBV7-3 with TRBJ2-2, with 14 bases that match TRBD2. V trimming: 4 bases; J trimming: 7 bases; junction bases outside the gene matches: 11. This CDR3 contains 18 residues. Germline values: CDR1 SGHTA, CDR2 FQGTGA. The full variable domain, completed using reference TRBV7-3 and TRBJ2-2, is GAGVSQTPSNKVTEKGKYVELRCDPISGHTALYWYRQSLGQGPEFLIYFQGTGAADDSGLPNDRFFAVRPEGSVSTLKIQRTERGDSAVYLCASSSPPSGLAGGGELFFGEGSRLTVL.

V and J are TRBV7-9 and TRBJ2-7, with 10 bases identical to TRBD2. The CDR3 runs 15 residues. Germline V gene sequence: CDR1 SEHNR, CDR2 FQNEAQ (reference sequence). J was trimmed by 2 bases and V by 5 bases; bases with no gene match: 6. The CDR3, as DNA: TGTGCCAGCAGCCCCGGACTAGCGGCGACCTACGAGCAGTACTTC. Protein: CASSPGLAATYEQYF.

This chain's CDR3 is CASSLVRGLYEQYF. CDR3 in DNA: TGCGCCAGCAGCTTGGTTCGGGGACTCTACGAGCAGTACTTC. The chain is built from TRBV5-1 and TRBJ2-7, with D perhaps TRBD2 (6 bases). CDR3 length: 14 amino acids. Germline-derived CDR1 and CDR2 are SGHRS and YFSETQ. V was trimmed by 0 bases and J by 3 bases, leaving 10 bases between them.

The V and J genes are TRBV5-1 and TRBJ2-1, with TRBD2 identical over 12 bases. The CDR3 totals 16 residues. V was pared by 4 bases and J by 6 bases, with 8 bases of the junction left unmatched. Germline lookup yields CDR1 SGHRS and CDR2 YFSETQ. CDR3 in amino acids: CASSRTSGTPVNEQFF. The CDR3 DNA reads TGCGCCAGCAGCAGGACTAGCGGGACTCCCGTCAATGAGCAGTTCTTC.

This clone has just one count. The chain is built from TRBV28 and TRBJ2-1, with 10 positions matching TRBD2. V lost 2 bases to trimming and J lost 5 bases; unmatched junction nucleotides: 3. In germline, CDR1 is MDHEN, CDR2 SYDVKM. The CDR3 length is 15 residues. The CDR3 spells CASSLGLAVNNEQFF. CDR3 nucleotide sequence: TGTGCCAGCAGTTTAGGACTAGCGGTGAACAATGAGCAGTTCTTC.

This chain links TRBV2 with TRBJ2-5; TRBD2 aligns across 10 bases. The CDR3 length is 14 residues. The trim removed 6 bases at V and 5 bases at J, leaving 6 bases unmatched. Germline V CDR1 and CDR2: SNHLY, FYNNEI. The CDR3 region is CASRGTSEEETQYF. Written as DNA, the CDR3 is TGTGCCAGCAGGGGGACTAGCGAGGAGGAGACCCAGTACTTC. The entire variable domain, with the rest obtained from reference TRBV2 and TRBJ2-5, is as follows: EPEVTQTPSHQVTQMGQEVILRCVPISNHLYFYWYRQILGQKVEFLVSFYNNEISEKSEIFDDQFSVERPDGSNFTLKIRSTKLEDSAMYFCASRGTSEEETQYFGPGTRLLVL.

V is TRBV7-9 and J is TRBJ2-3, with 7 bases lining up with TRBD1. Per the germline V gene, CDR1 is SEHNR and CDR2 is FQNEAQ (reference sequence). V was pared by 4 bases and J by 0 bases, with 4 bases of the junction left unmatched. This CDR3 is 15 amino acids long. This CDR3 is CASSYRQGSTDTQYF. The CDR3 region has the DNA TGTGCCAGCAGCTACAGACAGGGTAGCACAGATACGCAGTATTTT.

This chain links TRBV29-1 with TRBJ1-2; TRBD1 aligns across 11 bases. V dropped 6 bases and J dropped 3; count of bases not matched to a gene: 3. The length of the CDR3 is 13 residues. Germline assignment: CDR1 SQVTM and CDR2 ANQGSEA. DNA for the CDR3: TGCAGCGTCCGGACAGGGGGCGACTATGGCTACACCTTC. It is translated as CSVRTGGDYGYTF.

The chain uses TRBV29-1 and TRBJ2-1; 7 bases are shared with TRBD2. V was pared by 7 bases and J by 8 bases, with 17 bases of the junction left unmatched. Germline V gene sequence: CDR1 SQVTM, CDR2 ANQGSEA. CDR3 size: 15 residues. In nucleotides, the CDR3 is TGCAGCGCCCGTAACATCGGAACGGGGGGACATGAGCAGTTCTTC. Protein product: CSARNIGTGGHEQFF.

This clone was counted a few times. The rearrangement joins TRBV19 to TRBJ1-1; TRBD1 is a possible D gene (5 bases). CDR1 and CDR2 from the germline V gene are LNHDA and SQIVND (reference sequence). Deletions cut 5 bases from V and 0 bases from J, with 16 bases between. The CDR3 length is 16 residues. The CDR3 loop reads CASSPLQQGMNTEAFF. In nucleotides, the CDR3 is TGTGCCAGTAGTCCATTACAGCAGGGTATGAACACTGAAGCTTTCTTT.

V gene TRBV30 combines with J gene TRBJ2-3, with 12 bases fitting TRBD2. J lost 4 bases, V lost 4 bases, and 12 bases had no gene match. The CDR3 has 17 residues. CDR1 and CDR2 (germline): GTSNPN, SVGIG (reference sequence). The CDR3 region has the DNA TGTGCCTGGACTCGGATGTTAACTAGCGGGAGGTCAGATACGCAGTATTTT. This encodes CAWTRMLTSGRSDTQYF.

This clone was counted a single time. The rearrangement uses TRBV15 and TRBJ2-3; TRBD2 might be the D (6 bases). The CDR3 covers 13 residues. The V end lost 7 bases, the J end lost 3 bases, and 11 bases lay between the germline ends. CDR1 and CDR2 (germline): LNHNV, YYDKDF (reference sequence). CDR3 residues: CATNERVTDTQYF. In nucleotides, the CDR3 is TGTGCCACCAACGAGCGGGTAACAGATACGCAGTATTTT.

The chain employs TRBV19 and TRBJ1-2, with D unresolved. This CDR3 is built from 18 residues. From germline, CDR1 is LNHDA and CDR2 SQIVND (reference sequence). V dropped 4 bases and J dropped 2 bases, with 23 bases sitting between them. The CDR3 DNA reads TGTGCCAGTAGTACCCTGGACCGGGCGAGGGTTGTAAACTATGGCTACACCTTC. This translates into CASSTLDRARVVNYGYTF.

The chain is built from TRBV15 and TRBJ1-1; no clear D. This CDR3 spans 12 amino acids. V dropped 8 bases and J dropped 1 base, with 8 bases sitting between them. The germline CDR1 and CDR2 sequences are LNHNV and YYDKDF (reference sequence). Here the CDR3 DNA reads TGTGCCACCCAATCCAGGAACACTGAAGCTTTCTTT. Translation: CATQSRNTEAFF.

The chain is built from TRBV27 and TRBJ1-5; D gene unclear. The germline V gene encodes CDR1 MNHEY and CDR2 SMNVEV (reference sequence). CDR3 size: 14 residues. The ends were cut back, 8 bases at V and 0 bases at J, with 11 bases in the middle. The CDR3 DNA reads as TGTGCCAGCGGCCGGGATTATAGCAATCAGCCCCAGCATTTT. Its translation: CASGRDYSNQPQHF.

The DNA of the CDR3 is TGTGCCAGCACCGAAGGGGTGGACTATGGCTACACCTTC. Its protein is CASTEGVDYGYTF. This chain links TRBV25-1 with TRBJ1-2, with D possibly being TRBD1 (5 bases). The CDR3 has 13 amino acids. Germline V CDR1 and CDR2: MGHDK, SYGVNS. V was trimmed by 7 bases and J by 3 bases, leaving 12 bases between them.

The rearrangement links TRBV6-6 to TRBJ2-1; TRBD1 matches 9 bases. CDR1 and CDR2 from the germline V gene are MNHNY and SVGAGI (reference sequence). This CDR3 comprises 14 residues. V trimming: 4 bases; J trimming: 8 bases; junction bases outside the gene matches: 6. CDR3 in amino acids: CASSFGTGFHEQFF. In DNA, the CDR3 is TGTGCCAGCAGTTTCGGGACAGGGTTTCATGAGCAGTTCTTC.

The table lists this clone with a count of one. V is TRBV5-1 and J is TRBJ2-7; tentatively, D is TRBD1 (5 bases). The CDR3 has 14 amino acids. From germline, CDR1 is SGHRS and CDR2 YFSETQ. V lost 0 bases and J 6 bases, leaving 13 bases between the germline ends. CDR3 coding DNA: TGCGCCAGCAGCTTGGGGGGCTTAGCTAGCGAGCAGTACTTC. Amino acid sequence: CASSLGGLASEQYF.

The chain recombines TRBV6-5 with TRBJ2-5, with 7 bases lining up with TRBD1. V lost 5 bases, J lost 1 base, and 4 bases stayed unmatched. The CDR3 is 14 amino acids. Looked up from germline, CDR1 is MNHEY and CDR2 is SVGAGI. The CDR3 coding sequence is TGTGCCAGCAGTCGCAGACAGGGCCAAGAGACCCAGTACTTC. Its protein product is CASSRRQGQETQYF.

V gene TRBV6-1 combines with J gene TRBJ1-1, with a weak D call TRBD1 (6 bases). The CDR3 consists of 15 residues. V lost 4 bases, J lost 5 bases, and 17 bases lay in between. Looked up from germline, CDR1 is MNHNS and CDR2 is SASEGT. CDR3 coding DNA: TGTGCCAGCAGTGGGTTCCCGGGACAACAGACTGAAGCTTTCTTT. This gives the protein CASSGFPGQQTEAFF.

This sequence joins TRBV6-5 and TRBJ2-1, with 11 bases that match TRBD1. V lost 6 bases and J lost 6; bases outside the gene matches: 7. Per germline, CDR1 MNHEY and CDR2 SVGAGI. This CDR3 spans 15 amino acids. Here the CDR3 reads CASSAGTGGVNEQFF. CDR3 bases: TGTGCCAGCAGCGCCGGGACAGGGGGAGTCAATGAGCAGTTCTTC.

CDR3 amino acids: CASSVMHSTDEQFF. The CDR3 DNA follows: TGTGCCAGCAGTGTAATGCATTCAACAGATGAGCAGTTCTTC. The chain employs TRBV6-1 and TRBJ2-1, with D hard to call. V shed 4 bases and J shed 8 bases, with 15 bases lying between them. The length of the CDR3 is 14 residues. Per germline, CDR1 MNHNS and CDR2 SASEGT.

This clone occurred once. CDR3 region: CASSAPRRGGTHQETQYF. CDR3 coding DNA: TGTGCCAGCAGCGCCCCGCGTAGGGGGGGAACCCACCAAGAGACCCAGTACTTC. V and J are TRBV9 and TRBJ2-5; the D gene is possibly TRBD2 (7 bases). The CDR3 loop spans 18 amino acids. Germline lookup yields CDR1 SGDLS and CDR2 YYNGEE. V was clipped by 3 bases and J by 0 bases, with 21 bases between them. Full variable domain (outside the CDR3, taken from reference TRBV9 and TRBJ2-5): DSGVTQTPKHLITATGQRVTLRCSPRSGDLSVYWYQQSLDQGLQFLIQYYNGEERAKGNILERFSAQQFPDLHSELNLSSLELGDSALYFCASSAPRRGGTHQETQYFGPGTRLLVL.

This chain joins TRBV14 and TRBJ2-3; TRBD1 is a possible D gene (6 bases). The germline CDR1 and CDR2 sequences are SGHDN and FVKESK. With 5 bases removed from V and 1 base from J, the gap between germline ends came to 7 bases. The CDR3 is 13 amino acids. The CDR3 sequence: CASSYRGTDTQYF. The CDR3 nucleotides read TGTGCCAGCAGCTACAGGGGCACAGATACGCAGTATTTT. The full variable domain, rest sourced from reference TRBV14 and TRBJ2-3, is EAGVTQFPSHSVIEKGQTVTLRCDPISGHDNLYWYRRVMGKEIKFLLHFVKESKQDESGMPNNRFLAERTGGTYSTLKVQPAELEDSGVYFCASSYRGTDTQYFGPGTRLTVL.

CDR3 amino acids: CASSLPPASSSGNTIYF. For the CDR3, the DNA is TGTGCCAGCAGCTTACCCCCCGCATCGAGCTCTGGAAACACCATATATTTT. This chain uses TRBV7-8 with TRBJ1-3; the D is unclear. The CDR3 covers 17 residues. Germline V gives CDR1 SGHVS, CDR2 FQNEAQ. Trimming took 2 bases from V and 0 from J, leaving 14 bases between them.

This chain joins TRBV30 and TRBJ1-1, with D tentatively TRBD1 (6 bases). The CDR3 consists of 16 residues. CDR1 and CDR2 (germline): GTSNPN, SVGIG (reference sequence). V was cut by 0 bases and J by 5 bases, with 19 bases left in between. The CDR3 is CAWSVLRGRVKTEAFF. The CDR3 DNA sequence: TGTGCCTGGAGTGTACTTAGGGGGAGGGTAAAAACTGAAGCTTTCTTT.

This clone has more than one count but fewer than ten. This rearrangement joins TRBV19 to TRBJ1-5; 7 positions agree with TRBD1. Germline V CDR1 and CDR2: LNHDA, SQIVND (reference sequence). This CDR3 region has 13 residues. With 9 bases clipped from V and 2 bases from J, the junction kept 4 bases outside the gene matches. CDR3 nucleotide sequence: TGTGCCAGCGGACAGGTGCGCAATCAGCCCCAGCATTTT. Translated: CASGQVRNQPQHF.